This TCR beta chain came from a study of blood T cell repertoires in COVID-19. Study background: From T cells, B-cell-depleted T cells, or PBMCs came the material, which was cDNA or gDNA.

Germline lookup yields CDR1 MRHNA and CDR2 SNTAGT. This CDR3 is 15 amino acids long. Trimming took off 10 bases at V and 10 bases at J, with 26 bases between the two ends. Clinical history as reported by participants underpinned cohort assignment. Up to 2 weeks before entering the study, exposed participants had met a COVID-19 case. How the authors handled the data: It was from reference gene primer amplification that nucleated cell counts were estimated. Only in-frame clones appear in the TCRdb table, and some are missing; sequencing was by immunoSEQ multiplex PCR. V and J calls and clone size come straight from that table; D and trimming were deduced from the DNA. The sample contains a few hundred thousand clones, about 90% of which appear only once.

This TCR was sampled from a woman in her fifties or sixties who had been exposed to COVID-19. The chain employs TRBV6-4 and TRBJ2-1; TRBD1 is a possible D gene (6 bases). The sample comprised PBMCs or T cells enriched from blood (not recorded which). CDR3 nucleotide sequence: TGTGCCACTACGAAAGATACAGGGCGACAATCGGAGCAGTTCTTC. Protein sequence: CATTKDTGRQSEQFF.